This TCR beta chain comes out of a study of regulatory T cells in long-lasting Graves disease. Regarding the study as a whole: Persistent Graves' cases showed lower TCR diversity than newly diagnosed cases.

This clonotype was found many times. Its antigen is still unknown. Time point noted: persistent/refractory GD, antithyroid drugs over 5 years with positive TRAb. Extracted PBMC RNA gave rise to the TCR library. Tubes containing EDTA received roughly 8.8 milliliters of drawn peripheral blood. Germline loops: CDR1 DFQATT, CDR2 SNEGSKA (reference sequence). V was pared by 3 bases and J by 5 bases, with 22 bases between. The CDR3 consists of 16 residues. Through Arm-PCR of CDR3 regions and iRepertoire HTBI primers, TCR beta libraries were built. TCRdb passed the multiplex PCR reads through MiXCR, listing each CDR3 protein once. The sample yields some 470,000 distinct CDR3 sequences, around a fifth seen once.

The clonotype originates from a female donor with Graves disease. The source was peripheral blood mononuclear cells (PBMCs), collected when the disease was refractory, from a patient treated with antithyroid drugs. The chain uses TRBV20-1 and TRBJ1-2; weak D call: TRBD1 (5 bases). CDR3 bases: TGCAGTGCTAGGCCCCTTGGGACTCCCAAGGCGTATGGCTACACCTTC. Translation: CSARPLGTPKAYGYTF.